This T cell receptor (beta chain) was recovered during a study of blood T cell repertoires in COVID-19. Overall study context: Whether acute or convalescent, the COVID-19 samples came from the United States, Italy and Spain.

Only in-frame clones appear in the TCRdb table, and some are missing; sequencing was by immunoSEQ multiplex PCR. This sample has about 400,000 clones, with more than 75% found just once. Germline V gives CDR1 PRHDT, CDR2 FYEKMQ (reference sequence). Unmatched junction bases numbered 4, after V lost 0 bases and J lost 0 bases. This CDR3 contains 17 residues. Cohorts were based on clinical histories the participants reported. Recovery meant two consecutive negative NP/OP PCR tests, professional clearance, or resolved symptoms. The V gene is TRBV13, the J gene TRBJ2-7, with 11 bases aligning to TRBD2. Sequenced: PBMCs or T cells enriched from blood (not recorded which). This receptor was taken from a woman in her twenties or thirties who had recovered from COVID-19. The CDR3 nucleotides read TGTGCCAGCAGCTTAGGGCTAGCGGGAGGTGGCTCCTACGAGCAGTACTTC. Its translation is CASSLGLAGGGSYEQYF.